This TCR beta chain was recovered during a study of OX40 agonist ivuxolimab in advanced cancers. Study-wide points: Expanded peripheral T-cell antigen specificity went undetermined.

This clone occurred a few times. Its target is not known. The investigators sampled blood at baseline, at cycle 4 day 1, and at cycle 7 day 1. Germline CDR1 SGDLS, CDR2 YYNGEE. V shed 0 bases and J shed 3 bases, with 10 bases lying between them. The CDR3 runs to 15 residues. The data were produced by immunoSEQ multiplex PCR, yet TCRdb's version contains in-frame clones alone and is incomplete. Seen here are about 45,000 clones, just under 95% observed once, and the top ten hold 12% to 15%. V and J are TRBV9 and TRBJ2-1; no clear D gene. The TCR was taken from an adult with an advanced solid tumor such as melanoma, head and neck, liver or kidney cancer. Sequenced material: CD4+ or CD8+ T cells sorted from blood, taken in a trial of the OX40 agonist ivuxolimab. The CDR3 loop is CASSVGLNLYNEQFF. The CDR3 DNA is TGTGCCAGCAGCGTAGGCCTCAACCTCTACAATGAGCAGTTCTTC.